The rows below give T cell receptor beta chains drawn from one sample of a study of blood T cells in healthy people across ages. Using its own MiXCR run on the 5' RACE reads, TCRdb lists one record per CDR3 protein. Of nearly 800,000 distinct CDR3 sequences in the sample, 56% were seen once. The specimen was blood. These receptors were taken from a man aged 40-55 years in good health. CDR3s include the opening cysteine and the closing phenylalanine or tryptophan. A D gene is named only where the DNA matches it firmly. Clone size appears in some rows only: once, few, many, or a class for an expanded clone.

size	V	J	D	DNA	CDR3
once	TRBV20-1	TRBJ2-7	TRBD2	TGCAGTGCTCACGGGGGGGCAGGTGCTTCCTACGAGCAGTACTTC	CSAHGGAGASYEQYF
-	TRBV7-2	TRBJ2-7	TRBD1	TGTGCCAGCAGCCCCGGACAGGGAACCTGGCAGTACTTC	CASSPGQGTWQYF
-	TRBV24-1	TRBJ2-5	TRBD2	TGTGCCACCAGGGGGACTAGCGGGAGTCGAGAGACCCAGTACTTC	CATRGTSGSRETQYF
-	TRBV12-3/TRBV12-4	TRBJ1-1	-	TGTGCCAGCAGTCCTCAAGGGGGGGCCAGGACTGAAGCTTTCTTT	CASSPQGGARTEAFF
-	TRBV4-2	TRBJ2-5	-	TGTGCCAGCAGCCAAGATTCTGGGACCACCCGGGGGGAGACCCAGTACTTC	CASSQDSGTTRGETQYF
-	TRBV2	TRBJ2-2	-	TGTGCCAGCACGGCTAGCGAAGTTTGGACCGGGGAGCTGTTTTTT	CASTASEVWTGELFF
few	TRBV15	TRBJ2-1	-	TGTGCCACCAGCAGAGATAGGCTCCTTGGGCCGAATGAGCAGTTCTTC	CATSRDRLLGPNEQFF
-	TRBV7-9	TRBJ1-2	-	TGTGCCAGCAGCTTAGAGGGGGTCCGCCGGGACTATGGCTACACCTTC	CASSLEGVRRDYGYTF
once	TRBV18	TRBJ2-7	TRBD2	TGTGCCAGCTCATCGTACCCGCCGGGAGGTCATAGTGGTGAGCAGTACTTC	CASSSYPPGGHSGEQYF
-	TRBV7-3	TRBJ2-1	TRBD1	TGTGCCAGCAGCCCCTCCGGGACAGGGGTAATCAATGAGCAGTTCTTC	CASSPSGTGVINEQFF
-	TRBV13	TRBJ1-3	TRBD1	TGTGCCAGCAGCTCGGACAGGCCAGCGGGAAACACCATATATTTT	CASSSDRPAGNTIYF
-	TRBV29-1	TRBJ1-2	-	TGCAGCGTCGAGGGGTGGGGCAGTCGGTCTGGCTACACCTTC	CSVEGWGSRSGYTF
-	TRBV20-1	TRBJ2-3	-	TGCAGTGCTAGAGATCGTGCTAGCGGCACAGATACGCAGTATTTT	CSARDRASGTDTQYF
-	TRBV2	TRBJ1-5	TRBD1	TGTGCCAGCAGTGCCCCGGGACAGGGGAGCAATCAGCCCCAGCATTTT	CASSAPGQGSNQPQHF
-	TRBV3-1	TRBJ1-1	-	TGTGCCAGCAGCCAAGTAGGGGGGGACACTGAAGCTTTCTTT	CASSQVGGDTEAFF
once	TRBV29-1	TRBJ2-3	TRBD1	TGCAGCGTTGAAGCTCCCGGGACAGGGGGCGCGAATTATCCAGGTACGCAGTATTTT	CSVEAPGTGGANYPGTQYF
-	TRBV15	TRBJ2-6	-	TGTGCCACCAGCATGACAGACTCTGGGGCCAACGTCCTGACTTTC	CATSMTDSGANVLTF
-	TRBV28	TRBJ1-2	-	TGTGCCAGCAGTCTCCGGACACAAGGGTCCTATGGCTACACCTTC	CASSLRTQGSYGYTF
-	TRBV20-1	TRBJ1-2	-	TGCAGTGCTATGATGGGGGCTTCGGGCTATGGCTACACCTTC	CSAMMGASGYGYTF
-	TRBV27	TRBJ2-3	-	TGTGCCAGCAGGGCTGGGACGGATTTGCCCACAGATACGCAGTATTTT	CASRAGTDLPTDTQYF
-	TRBV4-1	TRBJ1-5	TRBD1	TGCGCCAGCAGCCACTTCCGGGACAGGGACAATCAGCCCCAGCATTTT	CASSHFRDRDNQPQHF
-	TRBV12-3/TRBV12-4	TRBJ1-5	TRBD1	TGTGCCAGCAGCAGGGGACAGCAGAACAATCAGCCCCAGCATTTT	CASSRGQQNNQPQHF
-	TRBV20-1	TRBJ2-7	TRBD1	TGCAGTGCCAAGGGACAGAGCTACGAGCAGTACTTC	CSAKGQSYEQYF
few	TRBV10-3	TRBJ1-6	-	TGTGCCGCCACAGAGAGCTCCTATAATTCACCCCTCCACTTT	CAATESSYNSPLHF
few	TRBV29-1	TRBJ2-1	TRBD1	TGCAGCGTTGACGGTGACAGGGGATACAATGAGCAGTTCTTC	CSVDGDRGYNEQFF
-	TRBV25-1	TRBJ2-1	TRBD1	TGTGCCAGCAGCACTACAGGGGGCATGAAGGAGCAGTTCTTC	CASSTTGGMKEQFF
-	TRBV3-1	TRBJ1-5	-	TGTGCCAGCAGCCAAGATCTGGTTGATCAGCCCCAGCATTTT	CASSQDLVDQPQHF
-	TRBV6-2/TRBV6-3	TRBJ2-1	TRBD2	TGTGCCAGCAGTCACGGACTAGCGGGGATCCCTGAGCAGTTCTTC	CASSHGLAGIPEQFF
few	TRBV7-2	TRBJ2-5	TRBD2	TGTGCCAGCAGCCTATGGACTAGCGGGACGGGGGGTGAGACCCAGTACTTC	CASSLWTSGTGGETQYF
-	TRBV20-1	TRBJ2-3	-	TGCAGTGCTAATCGGTATGGGCTAGCGAATGACCGAGATACGCAGTATTTT	CSANRYGLANDRDTQYF
-	TRBV20-1	TRBJ2-5	-	TGCAGTGCTAGACTTGTAGAGACCCAGTACTTC	CSARLVETQYF
-	TRBV5-1	TRBJ2-5	-	TGCGCCAGCAGCTTGGAGGCGATGGGGCGAGGGTCGTGGGAGACCCAGTACTTC	CASSLEAMGRGSWETQYF
once	TRBV27	TRBJ2-7	-	TGTGCCAGCAGCAAACCCTCGGCTAGGGGCAGGAACAAGCAGTACTTC	CASSKPSARGRNKQYF
-	TRBV12-3/TRBV12-4	TRBJ1-4	-	TGTGCCAGCAGATCCTACACACAGGGCCGACTGTTTTTT	CASRSYTQGRLFF
few	TRBV6-2/TRBV6-3	TRBJ1-2	TRBD1	TGTGCCAGCGACTGGGGAGGGGGCGCAGATGGCTACACCTTC	CASDWGGGADGYTF
-	TRBV27	TRBJ2-5	-	TGTGCCAGCAGCCCTACAGGGTTAGAGGAGACCCAGTACTTC	CASSPTGLEETQYF
-	TRBV6-2/TRBV6-3	TRBJ2-2	TRBD2	TGTGCCAGCAGTTACTTCGCTAGCGGGAGTGGCGGGGAGCTGTTTTTT	CASSYFASGSGGELFF